The 26 T cell receptor beta chains below were found in one sample sequenced in a study of cytomegalovirus exposure and HLA in healthy donors. The PCR made use of 60 Vbeta and 13 Jbeta primers. TCRdb keeps only in-frame clones here, not all; method: immunoSEQ multiplex PCR. This table holds 80,000 to 130,000 clones, roughly 80% found once. The sequenced sample was PBMCs. The origin of the receptors is a male donor in good health and CMV-seropositive.

This clone occurred once. The CDR3 region has the DNA TGTGCCACCAGCTCCCGGCTAGAGGAGACCCAGTACTTC. The encoded protein is CATSSRLEETQYF. The chain is built from TRBV15 and TRBJ2-5; D unclear. Germline lookup yields CDR1 LNHNV and CDR2 YYDKDF (reference sequence). The V end was cut by 5 bases, the J end by 5 bases, with 12 bases between. CDR3 size: 13 residues. The whole variable domain, remainder taken from reference TRBV15 and TRBJ2-5, is DAMVIQNPRYQVTQFGKPVTLSCSQTLNHNVMYWYQQKSSQAPKLLFHYYDKDFNNEADTPDNFQSRRPNTSFCFLDIRSPGLGDTAMYLCATSSRLEETQYFGPGTRLLVL.

The chain is built from TRBV2 and TRBJ1-3, with D maybe TRBD1 (6 bases). CDR3 length equals 15 residues. Trimming took off 6 bases at V and 3 bases at J, with 15 bases between the two ends. Germline V CDR1 and CDR2: SNHLY, FYNNEI. The CDR3 nucleotides read TGTGCCAGCAGCGCCGCCGGGGGGCGTGGAAACACCATATATTTT. It encodes CASSAAGGRGNTIYF.

The chain carries TRBV7-6 and TRBJ1-1; D unclear. Trimming stripped 9 bases from V and 5 bases from J, with 16 bases between. The CDR3 contains 13 residues. Looked up from germline, CDR1 is SGHVS and CDR2 is FNYEAQ. This chain's CDR3 is CASRGILETEAFF. The CDR3 region has the DNA TGTGCCAGTCGCGGCATCTTGGAGACTGAAGCTTTCTTT. The variable domain in full, with the rest retrieved from reference TRBV7-6 and TRBJ1-1, is GAGVSQSPRYKVTKRGQDVALRCDPISGHVSLYWYRQALGQGPEFLTYFNYEAQQDKSGLPNDRFSAERPEGSISTLTIQRTEQRDSAMYRCASRGILETEAFFGQGTRLTVV.

J is TRBJ1-1 and V is TRBV19; D gene uncertain. This CDR3 is 15 amino acids long. Trimming removed 6 bases at V and 1 base at J, with 15 bases between. Germline V lookup: CDR1 LNHDA, CDR2 SQIVND (reference sequence). As DNA, the CDR3 is TGTGCCAGTAGAGAGTGGGGAGTTAGGAACACTGAAGCTTTCTTT. This encodes CASREWGVRNTEAFF.

The chain combines TRBV7-9 with TRBJ2-1; 10 nucleotides match TRBD2. The length of the CDR3 is 15 residues. V shed 5 bases, J shed 8 bases, and the junction held 9 bases outside the gene matches. Germline CDR1 reads SEHNR; CDR2 reads FQNEAQ (reference sequence). CDR3 in DNA: TGTGCCAGCAGCAGAGCGGGGGGGCCCGTGGATGAGCAGTTCTTC. Its protein product is CASSRAGGPVDEQFF.

This clone was detected a few times. The chain employs TRBV5-1 and TRBJ2-7; D is perhaps TRBD2 (5 bases). V was cut by 4 bases and J by 0 bases, with 14 bases left in between. This CDR3 has 15 amino acids. From germline, CDR1 is SGHRS and CDR2 YFSETQ. This CDR3 reads CASSPIASPSYEQYF. The CDR3 DNA sequence: TGCGCCAGCAGCCCAATAGCGAGTCCCTCCTACGAGCAGTACTTC.

The rearrangement joins TRBV6-1 to TRBJ1-5; 7 bases agree with TRBD1. The CDR3 contains 15 residues. Germline assignment: CDR1 MNHNS and CDR2 SASEGT. V lost 6 bases and J lost 6; bases outside the gene matches: 11. CDR3 amino acids: CASSQGTAEIQPQHF. The CDR3 bases are TGTGCCAGCAGCCAAGGGACAGCCGAAATTCAGCCCCAGCATTTT.

The chain employs TRBV4-1 and TRBJ2-3, with TRBD2 identical over 14 bases. The CDR3 has 18 amino acids. CDR1 and CDR2 from the germline V gene are MGHRA and YSYEKL. Trimming removed 3 bases from V and 6 bases from J; junction bases left unmatched: 11. The CDR3 is CASSHLRLAGGIMDTQYF. The CDR3 bases are TGCGCCAGCAGCCACCTGCGACTAGCGGGGGGGATTATGGATACGCAGTATTTT.

This rearrangement joins TRBV9 to TRBJ1-1; TRBD1 matches 9 bases. CDR3 size: 17 residues. The ends lost 0 bases at V and 1 base at J; junction bases unmatched: 7. In germline, CDR1 is SGDLS, CDR2 YYNGEE. The CDR3 sequence is CASSVGTGAISNTEAFF. In DNA, the CDR3 is TGTGCCAGCAGCGTAGGGACAGGGGCGATTTCGAACACTGAAGCTTTCTTT.

V and J are TRBV2 and TRBJ2-5; TRBD2 matches 7 bases. Trimming removed 1 base from V and 6 bases from J; junction bases left unmatched: 5. Germline-derived CDR1 and CDR2 are SNHLY and FYNNEI. The CDR3 length is 14 residues. DNA of the CDR3: TGTGCCAGCAGTGAAGGTGGTAGCGGGCAGACCCAGTACTTC. The encoded protein is CASSEGGSGQTQYF.

This chain uses TRBV27 with TRBJ2-7; 7 positions match TRBD1. The CDR3 extends over 15 amino acids. Looked up from germline, CDR1 is MNHEY and CDR2 is SMNVEV (reference sequence). V gave up 5 bases and J gave up 1 base; unmatched junction bases: 8. DNA of the CDR3: TGTGCCAGCAGTCCTAGACAGGGAAATTCCTACGAGCAGTACTTC. It specifies CASSPRQGNSYEQYF.

The chain combines TRBV5-1 with TRBJ2-7, with D maybe TRBD1 (6 bases). V was shortened by 1 base and J by 2 bases, with 13 bases between the two germline ends. Germline V gene sequence: CDR1 SGHRS, CDR2 YFSETQ. This CDR3 region has 15 residues. DNA of the CDR3: TGCGCCAGCAGCTTGAGGCCGGACAGTGCCTACGAGCAGTACTTC. Translation gives CASSLRPDSAYEQYF.

This sequence joins TRBV6-1 and TRBJ1-2; D may be TRBD1 (5 bases). CDR3 size: 14 residues. Per the germline V gene, CDR1 is MNHNS and CDR2 is SASEGT. The ends were cut back, 1 base at V and 6 bases at J, with 12 bases in the middle. This chain's CDR3 is CASSEGRGGNGYTF. Here the CDR3 DNA reads TGTGCCAGCAGTGAAGGGCGGGGGGGGAATGGCTACACCTTC.

J is TRBJ1-6 and V is TRBV4-3; 8 nucleotides align to TRBD1. Germline assignment: CDR1 LGHNA and CDR2 YSLEER. The CDR3 sequence is 17 residues long. Trimming at V came to 0 bases and at J to 4 bases, leaving 5 bases not matched to a gene. CDR3 amino acids: CASSQDPRTGYNSPLHF. The CDR3 DNA is TGCGCCAGCAGCCAAGATCCCCGGACAGGGTATAATTCACCCCTCCACTTT.

This chain joins TRBV11-2 and TRBJ1-5; D call uncertain. Germline CDR1 is SGHAT and CDR2 is FQNNGV. The CDR3 spans 13 residues. V dropped 5 bases and J dropped 1 base, with 6 bases sitting between them. DNA for the CDR3: TGTGCCAGCAGCCCCGCGAGCAATCAGCCCCAGCATTTT. This encodes CASSPASNQPQHF. Full variable domain (remainder filled in from reference TRBV11-2 and TRBJ1-5): EAGVAQSPRYKIIEKRQSVAFWCNPISGHATLYWYQQILGQGPKLLIQFQNNGVVDDSQLPKDRFSAERLKGVDSTLKIQPAKLEDSAVYLCASSPASNQPQHFGDGTRLSIL.

This clone has more than one count but fewer than ten. This sequence joins TRBV9 and TRBJ1-2, with a tentative D call TRBD1 (6 bases). The V gene's germline CDR1 is SGDLS and CDR2 YYNGEE. V lost 4 bases and J 0 bases, leaving 7 bases between the germline ends. The length of the CDR3 is 13 residues. The CDR3 DNA is TGTGCCAGCAGCTCAGGGGCTAACTATGGCTACACCTTC. Its protein product is CASSSGANYGYTF. Complete variable domain (other parts from reference TRBV9 and TRBJ1-2): DSGVTQTPKHLITATGQRVTLRCSPRSGDLSVYWYQQSLDQGLQFLIQYYNGEERAKGNILERFSAQQFPDLHSELNLSSLELGDSALYFCASSSGANYGYTFGSGTRLTVV.

The chain has TRBV7-3 and TRBJ1-2; no firm D call. The V gene lost 1 base and the J gene lost 8 bases, with 20 bases spanning the gap. Germline lookup yields CDR1 SGHTA and CDR2 FQGTGA. The CDR3 has 16 amino acids. CDR3: CASSLMAGRQVSGYTF. The CDR3 DNA reads TGTGCCAGCAGCTTAATGGCGGGTCGGCAGGTCAGCGGCTACACCTTC.

The chain employs TRBV19 and TRBJ1-5, with 7 bases lining up with TRBD1. This CDR3 comprises 13 residues. Unmatched junction bases numbered 11, after V lost 5 bases and J lost 13 bases. Germline-derived CDR1 and CDR2 are LNHDA and SQIVND (reference sequence). CDR3 in amino acids: CASSGGQISPQHF. The CDR3 DNA reads TGTGCCAGTAGTGGGGGACAGATTTCCCCTCAGCATTTT.

The rearrangement joins TRBV10-3 to TRBJ1-1; 7 bases line up with TRBD1. The CDR3 runs to 15 residues. CDR1 and CDR2 from the germline V gene are ENHRY and SYGVKD. Trimming at V came to 6 bases and at J to 2 bases, leaving 9 bases not matched to a gene. The chain's CDR3 is CAIRYRDSVNTEAFF. CDR3 in DNA: TGTGCCATCAGATACCGGGACAGCGTAAACACTGAAGCTTTCTTT.

This clone has only one observation. The chain couples TRBV10-3 to TRBJ2-5, with 9 bases that match TRBD2. The ends lost 0 bases at V and 0 bases at J; junction bases unmatched: 2. CDR3 length: 16 residues. Germline V gene sequence: CDR1 ENHRY, CDR2 SYGVKD. As DNA, the CDR3 is TGTGCCATCAGTGAGTCGGCTAGCGGGAACCAAGAGACCCAGTACTTC. Its translation is CAISESASGNQETQYF.

The V call is TRBV7-3, the J call TRBJ1-2, with a tentative D call TRBD1 (5 bases). V lost 5 bases and J 7 bases, leaving 20 bases between the germline ends. The germline CDR1 and CDR2 sequences are SGHTA and FQGTGA. CDR3 length: 15 amino acids. The CDR3 loop is CASSPGGTRACGYTF. In DNA form, the CDR3 reads TGTGCCAGCAGCCCCGGCGGGACGCGGGCCTGTGGCTACACCTTC.

Points on this clone: The same CDR3 arises from other DNA sequences in this sample as well. This chain uses TRBV4-1 with TRBJ2-2; the D gene is possibly TRBD1 (5 bases). This CDR3 has 14 residues. V was clipped by 0 bases and J by 9 bases, with 11 bases between them. CDR1 is MGHRA and CDR2 is YSYEKL in the germline V gene. In DNA, the CDR3 is TGCGCCAGCAGCCAAGAGGACACCGAACGGGAGCTGTTTTTT. The encoded protein is CASSQEDTERELFF.

The chain is built from TRBV28 and TRBJ1-1; 7 bases are shared with TRBD1. V lost 7 bases, J lost 4 bases, and 12 bases stayed unmatched. The germline gives CDR1 MDHEN, CDR2 SYDVKM. The CDR3 is 15 residues long. CDR3 bases: TGTGCCAGCATCAATATACAGGGGCAGGGCACTGAAGCTTTCTTT. Encoded protein: CASINIQGQGTEAFF.

V usage is TRBV7-2 and J usage is TRBJ2-7, with a tentative D call TRBD2 (6 bases). The CDR3 sequence is 15 residues long. CDR1 is SGHTA, CDR2 FQGNSA, per germline. V gave up 1 base and J gave up 0 bases, with 10 bases separating them. The CDR3 loop reads CASSLDSGGSYEQYF. In DNA form, the CDR3 reads TGTGCCAGCAGCTTAGATTCCGGGGGCTCCTACGAGCAGTACTTC. Full variable domain (outside the CDR3, taken from reference TRBV7-2 and TRBJ2-7): GAGVSQSPSNKVTEKGKDVELRCDPISGHTALYWYRQSLGQGLEFLIYFQGNSAPDKSGLPSDRFSAERTGGSVSTLTIQRTQQEDSAVYLCASSLDSGGSYEQYFGPGTRLTVT.

The count of this clone is one. The chain joins TRBV23-1 to TRBJ1-3; 8 positions agree with TRBD1. TRBV23-1 is noted as an ORF with a role that remains uncertain. The CDR3 is 15 residues long. J gave up 1 base and V 6 bases, and 5 bases lay outside the gene matches. The CDR3 reads CASRPGGASGNTIYF. CDR3 DNA sequence: TGCGCCAGCAGGCCAGGGGGCGCATCTGGAAACACCATATATTTT.

The gene calls are TRBV7-6 and TRBJ2-5; D possibly corresponds to TRBD1 (5 bases). Germline V CDR1 and CDR2: SGHVS, FNYEAQ. Trimming removed 5 bases at V and 5 bases at J, with 18 bases between. The CDR3 extends over 15 amino acids. CDR3 sequence: CASSTDIPSGETQYF. The CDR3 DNA sequence: TGTGCCAGCAGCACGGACATCCCCTCGGGCGAGACCCAGTACTTC.